This TCR beta chain was recorded in a study of cytomegalovirus exposure and HLA in healthy donors (dated by TCRdb to the late 2010s). The study in broad terms: A later analysis indicated that the 95 to 150 validation repertoires were generated on the platform also employed for the 600 to 750 repertoires of the first cohort. High-throughput TCR immunosequencing, statistical association of individual TCRs with disease status, and machine learning were combined to predict cytomegalovirus infection status. The study was designed to test whether signatures of past pathogen exposure could be identified by cataloging public T cell receptors. Besides the first cohort of roughly 700 subjects, a separate validation cohort made up of 95 to 150 different subjects was used.

Note on this clone: The specificity of this receptor is unknown. No base qualities exist here, and no much larger clone lies one base off it.

CDR1 and CDR2, per the germline V gene (reference sequence), are MNHEY and SMNVEV. Trimming takes 8 bases off V and 3 bases off J; junction bases not matched to a gene: 18. The CDR3 measures 17 amino acids from cysteine to phenylalanine. Only CDR3 DNA is held: 51 bases, read in frame from base 1. The library was obtained by the immunoSEQ multiplex PCR assay. Under the source paper's analysis protocol: A statistical classification framework was built to diagnose cytomegalovirus status from the catalog of TCR beta chain sequences. The clones in this table, taken by TCRdb from immuneACCESS, are in-frame only. Not every clone is retained; where verified, under half of the shortfall comes from an unresolved V gene, and the cause of the rest is unknown. Clone size and the V and J calls come from that table; the DNA yielded D and trimming. Across this sample there are around 170,000 clones, with 85% seen only once. The ten top clones hold more than 15% of the sample.

The donors were included in the validation cohort of 90 to 150 subjects, a group kept apart from the approximately 700-subject first cohort. What the authors observed across the whole study: While some public TCRs were present in many individuals, most TCR sequences turned up only very rarely across donors. A few of the identified cytomegalovirus-associated TCR beta chains were confirmed in vitro to be specific for cytomegalovirus antigens. A total of fewer than 200 TCR beta chains were listed by the study as associated with cytomegalovirus. Subsequent analysis determined that TCRs grouped into clusters in the first cohort also showed a tendency toward co-occurrence across the 120 or so validation repertoires, and approximately 94% of cluster scores exceeded 0. All 120 or so repertoires were used to score co-occurrence in the validation cohort in a later analysis, because that analysis had no HLA typing for the cohort. According to the authors, the approach could potentially be generalized to other disease states and immunological phenotypes. The classifier was reported to diagnose cytomegalovirus status with high specificity and sensitivity in both the original and validation cohorts.

This receptor was taken from a man aged 18-30 years in good health and CMV-seropositive. The rearranged chain carries TRBV27 and TRBJ2-7; 8 junctional bases match TRBD1. The material sequenced was PBMCs. The nucleotides are TGTGCCAGCTCATCCCTCATCAGGGGGCCTAGAGACTACGAGCAGTACTTC. Protein translation: CASSSLIRGPRDYEQYF.